What follows describes a single T cell receptor (beta chain). Its specificity is unknown. Germline V gives CDR1 SGHRS, CDR2 YFSETQ. This CDR3 contains 16 residues. Deletions cut 0 bases from V and 1 base from J, with 12 bases between. The table came from immunoSEQ multiplex PCR; TCRdb's copy has only in-frame clones and leaves some out. The profile covers around 32,000 clones, with 80% appearing a single time and 3.2% taken by the ten largest. Documented time point: week 35, safety follow-up. What each vaccine dose contained was 300 ug of mutant IDH1 20-mer peptide, accompanied by topical imiquimod. The record originates from a study of a mutant IDH1 vaccine in newly diagnosed glioma.

The sample was PBMCs, taken from a glioma patient whose treatment included an IDH1 peptide vaccine. The J gene is TRBJ2-3, the V gene TRBV5-1; possible D gene TRBD1, 6 bases. The sequence was collected from a man in his forties or fifties with glioma. Some clones in this sample may be carry-over from other donors' samples. The CDR3 sequence is CASSLEQGLGTDTQYF. The CDR3 bases are TGCGCCAGCAGCTTGGAACAGGGTCTGGGCACAGATACGCAGTATTTT.